This T cell receptor beta chain was documented in a study of shared clonotypes between healthy human individuals. Method: immunoSEQ multiplex PCR; TCRdb's copy keeps in-frame clones and lacks some. This table has approximately 1.5 million clones, approximately 98% appearing once. The donor population consisted of healthy HIV-negative adults with no recent acute infections or vaccinations. Within Nashville, Tennessee resided all donors, each a Caucasian adult. A note on this clone: Its antigen is undetermined.

Study-level points and caveats: Clonotypes that were shared across four donors made up approximately 5% of naive CD4 clonotypes. Sorted-subset sequencing was shown by rarefaction to be incomplete despite large depth.

Sequenced: naive CD4+ T cells sorted from blood. Indicated subset: CD45RA+ positively selected. This receptor was identified in a man younger than 40 in good health.

CDR3: CASSGGGKQETQYF. The CDR3 nucleotides are TGTGCCAGCAGTGGGGGAGGGAAACAAGAGACCCAGTACTTC. The chain is built from TRBV28 and TRBJ2-5, with TRBD2 matching over 7 bases. The CDR3 has 14 amino acids. Trimming cost V 5 bases and J 2 bases; bases outside gene matches: 5. In germline, CDR1 is MDHEN, CDR2 SYDVKM.